This T cell receptor (beta chain) was observed in a study of blood T cell repertoires in COVID-19. Study context: The origin of the acute and convalescent COVID-19 samples was the United States, Italy and Spain. The cDNA or gDNA used as material had been derived from T cells, B-cell-depleted T cells, or PBMCs.

This CDR3 is built from 14 residues. The trim removed 5 bases at V and 10 bases at J, leaving 9 bases unmatched. Looked up from germline, CDR1 is LNHDA and CDR2 is SQIVND (reference sequence). Methods used by the authors: Reference gene primer amplification yielded estimated nucleated cell counts. The repertoire was sequenced with immunoSEQ multiplex PCR; TCRdb's copy has only in-frame clones and lacks some. V and J calls and clone size are those listed in that table; D and trimming were worked out from the DNA. The table shows about 80,000 clones, with roughly four fifths occurring only once. This clone was seen a few times.

This TCR came from a woman aged 70-85 years with acute or convalescent COVID-19. The sequenced sample consisted of peripheral blood. The chain combines TRBV19 with TRBJ2-1, with 9 bases aligning to TRBD2. Written as DNA, the CDR3 is TGTGCCAGTAGTCCGTTAGCGGGAGCTTGGGAGCAGTTCTTC. Protein product: CASSPLAGAWEQFF.